This entry concerns a single TCR beta chain. The CDR3 sequence is 16 residues long. Germline V lookup: CDR1 SGHRS, CDR2 YFSETQ. With 0 bases removed from V and 0 bases from J, the gap between germline ends came to 12 bases. The data stem from a study of technical replicates of blood from several donors. Sequencing used immunoSEQ multiplex PCR; TCRdb keeps in-frame clones, though not all of them. This sample has under 85,000 clones, with roughly 97% found just once. Sample: T cells isolated from PBMCs. This chain joins TRBV5-1 and TRBJ1-1, with D possibly being TRBD1 (5 bases). The source of this sequence is a human donor in good health. Written as DNA, the CDR3 is TGCGCCAGCAGCTTGGCCGTTCGGGGGATGAACACTGAAGCTTTCTTT. It specifies CASSLAVRGMNTEAFF.